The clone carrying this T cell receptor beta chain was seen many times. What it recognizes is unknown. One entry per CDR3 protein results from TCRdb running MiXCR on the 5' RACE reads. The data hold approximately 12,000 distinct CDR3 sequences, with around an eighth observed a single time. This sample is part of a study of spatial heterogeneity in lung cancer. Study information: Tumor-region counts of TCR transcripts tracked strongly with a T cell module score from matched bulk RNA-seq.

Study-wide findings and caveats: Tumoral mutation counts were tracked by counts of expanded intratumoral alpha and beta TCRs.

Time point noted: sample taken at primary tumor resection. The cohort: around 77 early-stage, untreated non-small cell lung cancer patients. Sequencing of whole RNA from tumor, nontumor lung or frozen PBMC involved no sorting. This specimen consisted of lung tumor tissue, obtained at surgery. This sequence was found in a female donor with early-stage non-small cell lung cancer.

In DNA form, the CDR3 reads TGTGCCAGCGTGACCAAAAGATCCCCGGACAGAAGCAATCAGCCCCAGCATTTT. Protein product: CASVTKRSPDRSNQPQHF. The chain joins TRBV6-1 to TRBJ1-5, with D maybe TRBD1 (6 bases). With 8 bases removed from V and 1 base from J, the gap between germline ends came to 24 bases. CDR3 length equals 18 residues. Germline lookup yields CDR1 MNHNS and CDR2 SASEGT.